A selection of T cell receptor beta chains follows, all from one sample in a study of cytomegalovirus exposure and HLA in healthy donors. Assay used: immunoSEQ multiplex PCR; TCRdb lists only in-frame clones, some missing. Of around 220,000 clones listed, around 83% are singletons. Sequenced: PBMCs. The source is a girl between 10 and 17 years old in good health and CMV-seronegative. CDR3s include the opening cysteine and the closing phenylalanine or tryptophan. D genes are given only for firm matches. Only some rows state a clone size, as once, few, many or a class for expanded clones.

. | TRBJ1-1 | . | TRBV11-3 | CASSLVGNTEAFF | TGTGCCAGCAGCCTGGTGGGCAACACTGAAGCTTTCTTT
. | TRBJ2-4 | TRBD1 | TRBV30 | CAWTRGQLSKNIQYF | TGTGCCTGGACCAGGGGGCAGTTGTCCAAAAACATTCAGTACTTC
. | TRBJ1-4 | . | TRBV25-1 | CASSEPQGYNEKLFF | TGTGCCAGCAGTGAGCCCCAGGGTTATAATGAAAAACTGTTTTTT
once | TRBJ2-1 | . | TRBV29-1 | CSVVDAESYNEQFF | TGCAGCGTGGTAGACGCGGAATCCTACAATGAGCAGTTCTTC
. | TRBJ1-5 | . | TRBV27 | CASTPRQDYSNQPQHF | TGTGCCAGCACCCCAAGGCAGGACTATAGCAATCAGCCCCAGCATTTT
. | TRBJ2-3 | TRBD2 | TRBV2 | CASSKRAWTSGGYSTDTQYF | TGTGCCAGCAGTAAGCGGGCCTGGACTAGCGGGGGGTACAGCACAGATACGCAGTATTTT
. | TRBJ2-1 | TRBD1 | TRBV19 | CARHDRVNEQFF | TGTGCCAGGCATGACAGGGTCAATGAGCAGTTCTTC
. | TRBJ2-5 | TRBD2 | TRBV4-1 | CASGEVGLAGFQQETQYF | TGCGCCAGCGGTGAAGTAGGCCTAGCGGGATTTCAACAAGAGACCCAGTACTTC
. | TRBJ2-6 | . | TRBV19 | CASRELAGGANVLTF | TGTGCCAGTAGGGAGTTGGCCGGTGGGGCCAACGTCCTGACTTTC
. | TRBJ2-1 | TRBD1 | TRBV5-1 | CASSSGQYHNEQFF | TGCGCCAGCAGTTCGGGACAGTATCACAATGAGCAGTTCTTC
. | TRBJ1-6 | TRBD1 | TRBV25-1 | CASSEDRGASPLHF | TGTGCCAGCAGTGAAGACAGGGGAGCATCACCCCTCCACTTT
few | TRBJ1-1 | TRBD1 | TRBV2 | CASRGDSSNTEAFF | TGTGCCAGCAGGGGGGACAGTTCGAACACTGAAGCTTTCTTT
. | TRBJ1-4 | TRBD1 | TRBV7-9 | CASSESGQFEKLFF | TGTGCCAGCAGCGAATCGGGACAGTTTGAAAAACTGTTTTTT
. | TRBJ1-1 | . | TRBV18 | CASSPPGLWGNMNTEAFF | TGTGCCAGCTCACCACCGGGGCTCTGGGGAAACATGAACACTGAAGCTTTCTTT
. | TRBJ1-5 | TRBD1 | TRBV19 | CASSTGTADQPQHF | TGTGCCAGTAGTACCGGGACAGCTGATCAGCCCCAGCATTTT
. | TRBJ2-7 | TRBD1 | TRBV18 | CASSPLGQGLHEQYF | TGTGCCAGCTCACCTCTGGGACAGGGGTTACACGAGCAGTACTTC
once | TRBJ2-1 | . | TRBV5-1 | CASSFGPGQFF | TGCGCCAGCAGCTTTGGGCCTGGGCAGTTCTTC
. | TRBJ1-6 | TRBD1 | TRBV5-1 | CASSLTPGQGSYNSPLHF | TGCGCCAGCAGCTTGACACCGGGACAGGGGTCCTATAATTCACCCCTCCACTTT
. | TRBJ2-5 | TRBD2 | TRBV28 | CASTSGRVETQYF | TGTGCCAGCACGTCGGGGAGGGTAGAGACCCAGTACTTC
. | TRBJ2-1 | . | TRBV9 | CASSVESRVLLDEQFF | TGTGCCAGCAGCGTAGAGTCGAGGGTACTCCTCGATGAGCAGTTCTTC
few | TRBJ1-4 | . | TRBV28 | CASSTFNEKLFF | TGTGCCAGCAGTACATTTAATGAAAAACTGTTTTTT
. | TRBJ2-7 | TRBD2 | TRBV10-3 | CAISGGLAGAEQYF | TGTGCCATCAGTGGAGGACTAGCGGGCGCCGAGCAGTACTTC
. | TRBJ2-4 | . | TRBV4-1 | CASSQDKGYIQYF | TGCGCCAGCAGCCAAGATAAGGGGTACATTCAGTACTTC
. | TRBJ1-1 | TRBD1 | TRBV6-5 | CASSIDRVGTEAFF | TGTGCCAGCAGCATAGACAGGGTAGGGACTGAAGCTTTCTTT
. | TRBJ2-2 | TRBD1 | TRBV4-2 | CASSQAVQGAYTGELFF | TGTGCCAGCAGCCAAGCAGTACAGGGGGCTTACACCGGGGAGCTGTTTTTT
. | TRBJ2-7 | . | TRBV7-9 | CASSLTDYEQYF | TGTGCCAGCAGCTTAACAGACTACGAGCAGTACTTC
. | TRBJ1-1 | . | TRBV10-1 | CASSGDGRSEAFF | TGCGCCAGCTCCGGAGACGGCCGTTCTGAAGCTTTCTTT
. | TRBJ2-4 | TRBD2 | TRBV4-1 | CASSTLAGEGGIQYF | TGCGCCAGCAGCACGCTAGCGGGAGAGGGCGGCATTCAGTACTTC
. | TRBJ1-1 | . | TRBV4-3 | CASSQEPSRGPSEAFF | TGCGCCAGCAGCCAAGAGCCCAGTAGAGGGCCCTCAGAAGCTTTCTTT
. | TRBJ2-2 | . | TRBV5-4 | CASSFVGTGELFF | TGTGCCAGCAGCTTTGTCGGCACCGGGGAGCTGTTTTTT
. | TRBJ1-1 | TRBD1 | TRBV5-8 | CASSPRDRGPNTEAFF | TGTGCCAGCAGCCCCCGGGACAGGGGGCCGAACACTGAAGCTTTCTTT
once | TRBJ2-1 | . | TRBV21-1 | CASSKVDTSSYNEQFF | TGTGCCAGCAGCAAAGTCGACACAAGCTCCTACAATGAGCAGTTCTTC
. | TRBJ1-1 | TRBD1 | TRBV7-9 | CASSLDRGKDEAFF | TGTGCCAGCAGCTTGGACAGGGGCAAAGATGAAGCTTTCTTT
few | TRBJ1-4 | . | TRBV30 | CAWSGNIHSNEKLFF | TGTGCCTGGAGTGGGAACATACACAGTAATGAAAAACTGTTTTTT
. | TRBJ1-2 | TRBD1 | TRBV6-4 | CASSEEGQKGGYTF | TGTGCCAGCAGTGAAGAGGGACAGAAAGGTGGCTACACCTTC
. | TRBJ2-7 | TRBD2 | TRBV15 | CATSRAPWTSPSYEQYF | TGTGCCACCAGCAGAGCCCCTTGGACTAGTCCCTCATACGAGCAGTACTTC
few | TRBJ1-1 | TRBD1 | TRBV6-5 | CASSSGQALNTEAFF | TGTGCCAGCAGTTCAGGACAGGCGTTGAACACTGAAGCTTTCTTT
. | TRBJ1-2 | TRBD1 | TRBV28 | CASSLTQGVGYTF | TGTGCCAGCAGCCTAACGCAGGGGGTTGGCTACACCTTC
. | TRBJ1-1 | . | TRBV27 | CASSLSITNTEAFF | TGTGCCAGCAGTTTATCGATTACTAACACTGAAGCTTTCTTT
. | TRBJ2-7 | . | TRBV7-9 | CASSLSGEQYF | TGTGCCAGCAGCTTATCCGGCGAGCAGTACTTC
. | TRBJ1-4 | TRBD1 | TRBV11-1 | CASSFGGSGGKSEKLFF | TGTGCCAGCAGCTTCGGAGGCTCAGGGGGGAAGAGTGAAAAACTGTTTTTT
. | TRBJ1-5 | . | TRBV9 | CASSFGAGVGNQPQHF | TGTGCCAGCAGCTTCGGCGCAGGGGTGGGCAATCAGCCCCAGCATTTT
. | TRBJ2-1 | TRBD1 | TRBV4-1 | CASSQTGVVNEQFF | TGCGCCAGCAGCCAAACAGGGGTCGTCAATGAGCAGTTCTTC
. | TRBJ2-7 | TRBD2 | TRBV4-1 | CASSHAGLADYEQYF | TGCGCCAGCAGCCATGCGGGACTAGCGGACTACGAGCAGTACTTC
. | TRBJ2-2 | TRBD2 | TRBV19 | CARGGLAGVTGELFF | TGTGCCAGGGGCGGACTAGCGGGAGTTACCGGGGAGCTGTTTTTT
. | TRBJ1-2 | TRBD1 | TRBV27 | CASSLSAGDRGRYGYTF | TGTGCCAGCAGTTTATCCGCGGGGGACAGGGGGCGCTATGGCTACACCTTC
. | TRBJ1-5 | TRBD1 | TRBV4-1 | CASSLNTGTGGNQPQHF | TGCGCCAGCAGTCTGAATACCGGGACAGGAGGCAATCAGCCCCAGCATTTT
. | TRBJ1-4 | . | TRBV7-8 | CASSPWGGEPNEKLFF | TGTGCCAGCAGCCCATGGGGCGGAGAACCTAATGAAAAACTGTTTTTT
few | TRBJ2-5 | TRBD2 | TRBV5-1 | CASSWTSGEETQYF | TGCGCCAGCAGCTGGACTAGCGGGGAAGAGACCCAGTACTTC
. | TRBJ1-4 | . | TRBV11-2 | CASSLSRANEKLFF | TGTGCCAGCAGCCTCAGCAGGGCTAATGAAAAACTGTTTTTT
. | TRBJ1-1 | TRBD1 | TRBV4-1 | CASRSGTANTEAFF | TGCGCCAGCAGGTCCGGGACAGCGAACACTGAAGCTTTCTTT
. | TRBJ2-5 | TRBD2 | TRBV5-4 | CASSGKAGGQETQYF | TGTGCCAGCAGCGGAAAAGCGGGGGGGCAAGAGACCCAGTACTTC
few | TRBJ1-1 | TRBD1 | TRBV7-2 | CASSRTGDTEAFF | TGTGCCAGCAGCAGGACAGGTGACACTGAAGCTTTCTTT
. | TRBJ1-2 | . | TRBV7-9 | CASSYDRTYGYTF | TGTGCCAGCAGCTACGACAGGACCTATGGCTACACCTTC
few | TRBJ1-3 | TRBD1 | TRBV6-1 | CAIGTGFFSGNTIYF | TGTGCCATCGGGACAGGTTTTTTTTCGGGAAACACCATATATTTT